Included here is one T cell receptor (beta chain) sequence, with context. Its specificity is unknown. The assay was immunoSEQ multiplex PCR, and TCRdb's table has in-frame clones only and misses some. This table has about 470,000 clones, roughly 80% appearing once. The entry originates in a study of shared clonotypes between healthy human individuals. Study-wide findings and caveats: Among donors, clonotype sharing was expected to be affected by sequencing depth. Sampling was confined to blood; repertoires within tissues likely differ.

Within Nashville, Tennessee resided all donors, each a Caucasian adult. This clonotype was sampled from a woman aged 40 to 50 in good health. Some clones in this sample may be carry-over from other donors' samples. Specimen: PBMCs.

CDR3 coding DNA: TGTGCCACCAGCCCCCGGGACTATCTGAAGGCAGATACGCAGTATTTT. Residues: CATSPRDYLKADTQYF. The chain uses TRBV15 and TRBJ2-3; 7 bases are a match to TRBD2. This CDR3 contains 16 residues. Germline lookup yields CDR1 LNHNV and CDR2 YYDKDF (reference sequence). Trimming cost V 5 bases and J 4 bases; bases outside gene matches: 12.